This is a list of T cell receptor beta chains from one sample in a study of cytomegalovirus exposure and HLA in healthy donors. TCRdb's copy holds only in-frame clones and misses some; the assay was immunoSEQ multiplex PCR. The repertoire table contains 200,000 to 250,000 clones. The sample taken for sequencing was PBMCs. The receptors originated from a girl aged 2-10 years in good health and CMV-seropositive. Each CDR3 is given with its conserved first and last residue. The D gene is left open where the match is weak.

D	J	V	DNA	CDR3
.	TRBJ2-2	TRBV10-3	TGTGCCACCTCGGTCTACACCGGGGAGCTGTTTTTT	CATSVYTGELFF
TRBD1	TRBJ2-7	TRBV5-1	TGCGCCAGCAGCCGCGACAGGGGGCCAGGCGAGCAGTACTTC	CASSRDRGPGEQYF
TRBD2	TRBJ2-1	TRBV19	TGTGCCAGTAGTATTAGGCAGACTAGCGGGAGAACCCACAATGAGCAGTTCTTC	CASSIRQTSGRTHNEQFF
TRBD1	TRBJ2-5	TRBV5-1	TGCGCCAGCAGCTGGGGGGACAGGCTAATCCAAGAGACCCAGTACTTC	CASSWGDRLIQETQYF
.	TRBJ2-3	TRBV27	TGTGCCAGCAGGAACCTCGCGGTTTCGCCCACGGATACGCAGTATTTT	CASRNLAVSPTDTQYF
.	TRBJ1-5	TRBV28	TGTGCCAGCAGTTTACCAGGGGATCAGCCCCAGCATTTT	CASSLPGDQPQHF
TRBD2	TRBJ2-7	TRBV18	TGTGCCAGCTCACCTCTGCGGACTAGCGGGAGGGCCGAAGAGCAGTACTTC	CASSPLRTSGRAEEQYF
.	TRBJ2-1	TRBV28	TGTGCCAGCAGTTATCGGAGGTCCCCGAGGGATGAGCAGTTCTTC	CASSYRRSPRDEQFF
TRBD1	TRBJ1-1	TRBV5-4	TGTGCCAGCAGCCCAGGACAGGTCTGGGGTGAAGCTTTCTTT	CASSPGQVWGEAFF
.	TRBJ2-7	TRBV20-1	TGCAGTGCTAGGGGCACCTACGAGCAGTACTTC	CSARGTYEQYF
TRBD2	TRBJ2-2	TRBV4-1	TGCGCCAGCAGCCAAGGGGCCAGCGGGAGCTTGAACACCGGGGAGCTGTTTTTT	CASSQGASGSLNTGELFF
TRBD2	TRBJ2-5	TRBV19	TGTGCCAGTAGTCTGGGACTAGCCACGAAAGAGACCCAGTACTTC	CASSLGLATKETQYF
TRBD2	TRBJ2-7	TRBV15	TGTGCCACCAGCAAGAAGACTAGCGAACGATACGAGCAGTACTTC	CATSKKTSERYEQYF
.	TRBJ2-1	TRBV5-1	TGCGCCAGCAGCTTGGGCCCAGACAATGAGCAGTTCTTC	CASSLGPDNEQFF
TRBD2	TRBJ2-3	TRBV4-2	TGTGCCAGCAGCCAGAATAGCGGGAGGGCTATGGATACGCAGTATTTT	CASSQNSGRAMDTQYF
.	TRBJ1-1	TRBV28	TGTGCCAGCAGCCTCAGGGGAAATCGCAACACTGAAGCTTTCTTT	CASSLRGNRNTEAFF
.	TRBJ2-7	TRBV5-6	TGTGCCAGCAGCTTGTCGGGAGCGGTCTACGAGCAGTACTTC	CASSLSGAVYEQYF
.	TRBJ1-2	TRBV20-1	TGCAGTGCTTTATCGGATGGCTACACCTTC	CSALSDGYTF
TRBD2	TRBJ2-5	TRBV7-9	TGTGCCAGCAGCCCCGGGACTAGCCGAGAGACCCAGTACTTC	CASSPGTSRETQYF
.	TRBJ1-1	TRBV5-1	TGCGCCAGCAGCTTGGTTCGGTCGGGGAACACTGAAGCTTTCTTT	CASSLVRSGNTEAFF
TRBD2	TRBJ2-3	TRBV27	TGTGCCAGCAGCCTAGCGGCCGACACAGATACGCAGTATTTT	CASSLAADTDTQYF
.	TRBJ2-6	TRBV5-1	TGCGCCAGCAGCTCTCAGGGGCCTGGGGCCAACGTCCTGACTTTC	CASSSQGPGANVLTF
TRBD1	TRBJ2-1	TRBV2	TGTGCCAGCAGTGCAGACAGGGGGAATGAGCAGTTCTTC	CASSADRGNEQFF
TRBD1	TRBJ2-3	TRBV11-2	TGTGCCAGCAGCCCTTCAGGACAGGGCTCAGATACGCAGTATTTT	CASSPSGQGSDTQYF
.	TRBJ1-5	TRBV28	TGTGCCAGCAGTTTCCCCGCTGGCCTCAATCAGCCCCAGCATTTT	CASSFPAGLNQPQHF
.	TRBJ1-2	TRBV10-3	TGTGCCGTAGACGCAGCGGGTGCCTATGGCTACACCTTC	CAVDAAGAYGYTF
.	TRBJ1-2	TRBV27	TGTGCCAGCAGTTTAACCGGGGTAAATGGCTACACCTTC	CASSLTGVNGYTF
.	TRBJ1-1	TRBV5-1	TGCGCCAGCAGCTTGACGGGAACCAACACTGAAGCTTTCTTT	CASSLTGTNTEAFF
TRBD1	TRBJ1-2	TRBV14	TGTGCCAGCAGCCAGGATACCGGGACAGCGGTCTATGGCTACACCTTC	CASSQDTGTAVYGYTF
TRBD1	TRBJ2-1	TRBV5-1	TGCGCCAGCAGCATAGGACAGGGCTTGGGATACAATGAGCAGTTCTTC	CASSIGQGLGYNEQFF
.	TRBJ2-7	TRBV9	TGTGCCAGCAGCGTAGGAAATCCGGAGAACGAGCAGTACTTC	CASSVGNPENEQYF
.	TRBJ2-7	TRBV6-1	TGTGCCAGCAGTACCCGAGGTTTCAACGAGCAGTACTTC	CASSTRGFNEQYF
.	TRBJ2-7	TRBV4-1	TGCGCCAGCAGCCAAGAATGGGGGGGCACCTACGAGCAGTACTTC	CASSQEWGGTYEQYF
.	TRBJ1-1	TRBV27	TGTGCCAGTGAGGGGGGGCAGAGTGAAGCTTTCTTT	CASEGGQSEAFF
.	TRBJ2-2	TRBV10-3	TGTGCCATCAGTGGTCCGAACGCAGAGGCCGGGGAGCTGTTTTTT	CAISGPNAEAGELFF
.	TRBJ2-3	TRBV9	TGTGCCAGCAGGAAGGGGAATACGCAGTATTTT	CASRKGNTQYF
.	TRBJ2-7	TRBV27	TGTGCCAGCAGTGTTATCAGCCCATGGGCAGGGGCCTACGAGCAGTACTTC	CASSVISPWAGAYEQYF
TRBD1	TRBJ2-2	TRBV5-1	TGCGCCAGCAGCTTAGAACAGGGGAGTTTCAGGGAGCTGTTTTTT	CASSLEQGSFRELFF
TRBD2	TRBJ2-1	TRBV4-1	TGCGCCAGCAGCCAAGGTCGCCTAGCGGGAGGCCCGGGCGATGAGCAGTTCTTC	CASSQGRLAGGPGDEQFF
TRBD2	TRBJ2-7	TRBV19	TGTGCCAGACGCTCAAAATTGGTCCCAGCGGGAGGGCCAGTCTACGAGCAGTACTTC	CARRSKLVPAGGPVYEQYF
TRBD1	TRBJ2-7	TRBV5-4	TGTGCCAGCAGCAAGACAGGGGACGAGCAGTACTTC	CASSKTGDEQYF
.	TRBJ2-7	TRBV20-1	TGCAGTGCTACTACTAGTTTAGAGCAGTACTTC	CSATTSLEQYF
.	TRBJ2-1	TRBV9	TGTGCCAGCAGCGCGCAGATAGAGGGCTACAATGAGCAGTTCTTC	CASSAQIEGYNEQFF
TRBD1	TRBJ2-7	TRBV2	TGTGCCAGCAGTGAAGGGACAGGGGTGTACGAGCAGTACTTC	CASSEGTGVYEQYF
.	TRBJ1-1	TRBV10-3	TGTGCCATCGGAGGTGTGGGGAAGAACACTGAAGCTTTCTTT	CAIGGVGKNTEAFF
TRBD2	TRBJ2-1	TRBV5-8	TGTGCCAGCAGCCTCGGACTAGCGGTCAACAATGAGCAGTTCTTC	CASSLGLAVNNEQFF
.	TRBJ1-1	TRBV29-1	TGCAGCGTAAAAACAGTTGAAGCTTTCTTT	CSVKTVEAFF
.	TRBJ2-7	TRBV28	TGTGCCAGCAGTGACCTTAGCCCCTACGAGCAGTACTTC	CASSDLSPYEQYF
.	TRBJ2-1	TRBV5-1	TGCGCCAGCAGCGACCGGGACTTGTACAATGAGCAGTTCTTC	CASSDRDLYNEQFF
.	TRBJ1-4	TRBV7-3	TGTGCCAGCAGCTTAGTAGCGGGAGAATATGAAAAACTGTTTTTT	CASSLVAGEYEKLFF
.	TRBJ1-1	TRBV2	TGTGCCAGCCATGGGGCCGTGGCTGAAGCTTTCTTT	CASHGAVAEAFF
.	TRBJ2-1	TRBV28	TGTGCCAGCAGTTCGTCGGTTGCCTTATTCTACAATGAGCAGTTCTTC	CASSSSVALFYNEQFF